This TCR beta chain was obtained from a study of OX40 agonist ivuxolimab in advanced cancers. Produced via immunoSEQ multiplex PCR; TCRdb's table is partial and in-frame only. The sample consists of tens of thousands of clones, 85% to 90% of them appearing once. Germline V CDR1 and CDR2: SGHNT, YYREEE (reference sequence). Between the trimmed V and J ends, which lost 3 bases and 6 bases, there was a span of 19 bases. The CDR3 length is 15 residues. Here the sequenced sample was CD4+ or CD8+ T cells sorted from blood, taken in a trial of the OX40 agonist ivuxolimab. The chain carries TRBV5-4 and TRBJ2-7; possible D gene TRBD1, 5 bases. The TCR sequence derives from an adult with an advanced solid tumor such as melanoma, head and neck, liver or kidney cancer. CDR3 in DNA: TGTGCCAGCAGCTCGGATTGGGTTTTAGGGGCCGAGCAGTACTTC. This translates into CASSSDWVLGAEQYF.